This TCR beta chain was sequenced for a study of OX40 agonist ivuxolimab in advanced cancers. Whole-study results and caveats: Researchers did not establish what antigens the expanded peripheral T cells target.

About this clone itself: The target antigen is unknown.

The repertoire was sequenced with immunoSEQ multiplex PCR; TCRdb's copy has only in-frame clones and lacks some. The sample holds more than 85,000 clones; 90% to 95% are singletons and the top ten take around 0.33%. Germline loops: CDR1 LNHDA, CDR2 SQIVND (reference sequence). The CDR3 length is 15 residues. V shed 5 bases, J shed 5 bases, and the junction held 7 bases outside the gene matches. This receptor was identified in an adult with an advanced solid tumor such as melanoma, head and neck, liver or kidney cancer. Sequences were derived from CD4+ or CD8+ T cells sorted from blood, sampled in a trial of the OX40 agonist ivuxolimab. This chain connects TRBV19 to TRBJ2-2; 8 bases are a match to TRBD1. The CDR3 region is CASSPHRGVTGELFF. DNA of the CDR3: TGTGCCAGTAGTCCTCACAGGGGGGTGACCGGGGAGCTGTTTTTT.